The clone carrying this T cell receptor beta chain was seen more than once but under ten times. Its antigen is unidentified. Looked up from germline, CDR1 is LNHDA and CDR2 is SQIVND (reference sequence). Trimming shortened V by 1 base and J by 5 bases, and 10 bases separated the two germline ends. This CDR3 is 14 amino acids long. This record belongs to a study of T cell repertoires in cytomegalovirus infection. Overall study results and limits: Accumulated public TCR beta family frequency recognized individuals carrying CMV together with the relevant HLA.

MiXCR, run by TCRdb on the reads, gives a single entry per CDR3 protein. The sample contains some 900,000 distinct CDR3 sequences, 32% of which appear only once. The V call is TRBV19, the J call TRBJ2-3; D is perhaps TRBD1 (5 bases). The sample consisted of cultured CD8+ T cells from PBMCs, taken from culture after CMV antigen stimulation. This receptor was obtained from a human donor in good health (CMV status not recorded). Some clones in this sample may be carry-over from other donors' samples. In DNA form, the CDR3 reads TGTGCCAGTAGTATAGTAGCAGGGAAAGATACGCAGTATTTT. Its translation is CASSIVAGKDTQYF.